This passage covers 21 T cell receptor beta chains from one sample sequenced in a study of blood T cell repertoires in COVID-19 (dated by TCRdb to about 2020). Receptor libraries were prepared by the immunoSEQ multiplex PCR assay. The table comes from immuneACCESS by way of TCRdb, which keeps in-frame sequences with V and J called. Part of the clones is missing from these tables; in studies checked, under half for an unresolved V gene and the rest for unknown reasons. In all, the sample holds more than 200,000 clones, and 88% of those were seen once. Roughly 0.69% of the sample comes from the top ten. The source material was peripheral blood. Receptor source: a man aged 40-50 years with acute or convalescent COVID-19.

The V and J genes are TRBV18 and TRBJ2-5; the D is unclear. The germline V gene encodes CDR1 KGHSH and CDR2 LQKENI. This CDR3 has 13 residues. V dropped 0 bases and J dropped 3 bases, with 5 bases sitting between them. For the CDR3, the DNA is TGTGCCAGCTCACCACCGAACAAAGAGACCCAGTACTTC. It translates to CASSPPNKETQYF.

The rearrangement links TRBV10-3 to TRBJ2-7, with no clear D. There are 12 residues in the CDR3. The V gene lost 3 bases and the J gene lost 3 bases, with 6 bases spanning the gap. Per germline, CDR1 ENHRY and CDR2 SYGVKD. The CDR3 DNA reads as TGTGCCATCAGTGATAGAGTCTACGAGCAGTACTTC. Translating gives CAISDRVYEQYF.

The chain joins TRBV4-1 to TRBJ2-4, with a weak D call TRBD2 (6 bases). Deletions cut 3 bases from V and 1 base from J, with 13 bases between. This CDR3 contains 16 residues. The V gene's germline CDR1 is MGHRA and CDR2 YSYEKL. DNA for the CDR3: TGCGCCAGCAGCCAGGTTCCGGGGGTGGCCAAAAACATTCAGTACTTC. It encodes CASSQVPGVAKNIQYF.

For the CDR3, the DNA is TGTGCCAGCAGGGACACGACGTACCAAGAGACCCAGTACTTC. This encodes CASRDTTYQETQYF. The V gene is TRBV2, the J gene TRBJ2-5; D is possibly TRBD1 (5 bases). The CDR3 length is 14 residues. With 6 bases removed from V and 0 bases from J, the gap between germline ends came to 11 bases. Germline CDR1 is SNHLY and CDR2 is FYNNEI.

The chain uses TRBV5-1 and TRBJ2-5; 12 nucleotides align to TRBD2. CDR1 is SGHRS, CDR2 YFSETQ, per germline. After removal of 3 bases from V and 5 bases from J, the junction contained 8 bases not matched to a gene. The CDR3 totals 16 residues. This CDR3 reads CASSYETSGGLETQYF. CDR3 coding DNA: TGCGCCAGCAGCTACGAGACTAGCGGGGGCTTGGAGACCCAGTACTTC. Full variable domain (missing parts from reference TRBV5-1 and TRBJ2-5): KAGVTQTPRYLIKTRGQQVTLSCSPISGHRSVSWYQQTPGQGLQFLFEYFSETQRNKGNFPGRFSGRQFSNSRSEMNVSTLELGDSALYLCASSYETSGGLETQYFGPGTRLLVL.

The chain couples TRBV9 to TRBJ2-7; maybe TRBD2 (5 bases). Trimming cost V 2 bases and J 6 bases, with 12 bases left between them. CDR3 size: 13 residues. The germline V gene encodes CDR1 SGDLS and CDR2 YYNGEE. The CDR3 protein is CASSVRQAGEQYF. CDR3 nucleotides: TGTGCCAGCAGCGTCAGGCAGGCGGGCGAGCAGTACTTC.

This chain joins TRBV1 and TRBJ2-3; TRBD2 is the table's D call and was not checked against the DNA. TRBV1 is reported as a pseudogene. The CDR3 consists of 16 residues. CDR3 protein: CTSSQVCTSGADTQYF. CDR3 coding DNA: TGCACCAGCAGCCAAGTTTGCACTAGCGGGGCTGATACGCAGTATTTT.

CDR3 bases: TGTGCCAGCAGTTTGGGTAGCGGGGGGGTAGAGACCCAGTACTTC. This encodes CASSLGSGGVETQYF. V and J are TRBV27 and TRBJ2-5, with TRBD2 matching 11 bases. CDR3 size: 15 residues. V was clipped by 3 bases and J by 4 bases; unmatched bases: 4. Germline assignment: CDR1 MNHEY and CDR2 SMNVEV (reference sequence).

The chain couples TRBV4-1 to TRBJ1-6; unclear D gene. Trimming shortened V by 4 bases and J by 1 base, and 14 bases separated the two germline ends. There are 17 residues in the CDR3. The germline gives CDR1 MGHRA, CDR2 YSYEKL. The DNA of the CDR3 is TGCGCCAGCAGCCCGCTTTCAAGCCGGTCCTATAATTCACCCCTCCACTTT. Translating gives CASSPLSSRSYNSPLHF.

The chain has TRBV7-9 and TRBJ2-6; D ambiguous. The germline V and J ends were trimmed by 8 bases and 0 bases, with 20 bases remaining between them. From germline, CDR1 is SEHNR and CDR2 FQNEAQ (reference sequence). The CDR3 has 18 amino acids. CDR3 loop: CASGGTEPLRSGANVLTF. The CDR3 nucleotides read TGTGCCAGCGGCGGAACCGAACCTCTACGCTCTGGGGCCAACGTCCTGACTTTC.

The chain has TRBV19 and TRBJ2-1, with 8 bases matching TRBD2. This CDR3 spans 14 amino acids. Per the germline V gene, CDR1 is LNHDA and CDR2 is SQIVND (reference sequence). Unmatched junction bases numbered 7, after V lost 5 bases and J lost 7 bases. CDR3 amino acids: CASSHGGAMNEQFF. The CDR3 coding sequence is TGTGCCAGTAGTCACGGGGGGGCCATGAATGAGCAGTTCTTC.

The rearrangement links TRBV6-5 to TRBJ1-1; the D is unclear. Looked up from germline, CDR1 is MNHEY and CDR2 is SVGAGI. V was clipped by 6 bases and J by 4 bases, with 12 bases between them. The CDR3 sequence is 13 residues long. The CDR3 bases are TGTGCCAGCAGCCCCGGGAGGAGCACTGAAGCTTTCTTT. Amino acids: CASSPGRSTEAFF.

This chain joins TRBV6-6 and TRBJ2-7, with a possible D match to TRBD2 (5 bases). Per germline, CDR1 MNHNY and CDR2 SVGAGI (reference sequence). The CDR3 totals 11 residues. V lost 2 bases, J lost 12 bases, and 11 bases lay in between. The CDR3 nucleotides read TGTGCCAGCAGTTACCCACCGGAGGCGTACTTC. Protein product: CASSYPPEAYF.

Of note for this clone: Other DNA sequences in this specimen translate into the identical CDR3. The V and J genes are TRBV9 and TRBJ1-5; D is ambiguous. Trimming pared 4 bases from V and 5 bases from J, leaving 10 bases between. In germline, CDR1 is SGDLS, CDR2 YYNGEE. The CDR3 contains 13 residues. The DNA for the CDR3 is TGTGCCAGCAGCCCAACCGGAGATCAGCCCCAGCATTTT. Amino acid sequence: CASSPTGDQPQHF. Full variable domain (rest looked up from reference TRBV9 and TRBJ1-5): DSGVTQTPKHLITATGQRVTLRCSPRSGDLSVYWYQQSLDQGLQFLIQYYNGEERAKGNILERFSAQQFPDLHSELNLSSLELGDSALYFCASSPTGDQPQHFGDGTRLSIL.

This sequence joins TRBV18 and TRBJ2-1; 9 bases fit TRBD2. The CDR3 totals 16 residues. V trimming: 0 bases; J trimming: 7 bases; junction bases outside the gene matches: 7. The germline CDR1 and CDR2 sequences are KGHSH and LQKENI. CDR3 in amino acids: CASSPPSGGLVNEQFF. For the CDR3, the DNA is TGTGCCAGCTCACCACCGAGCGGGGGGCTAGTGAATGAGCAGTTCTTC.

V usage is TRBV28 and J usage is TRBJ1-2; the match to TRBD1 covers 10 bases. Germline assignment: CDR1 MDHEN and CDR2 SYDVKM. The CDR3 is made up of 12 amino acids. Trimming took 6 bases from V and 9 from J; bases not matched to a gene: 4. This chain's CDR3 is CASSRQGASYTF. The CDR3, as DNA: TGTGCCAGCAGCCGACAGGGGGCGAGCTACACCTTC.

In DNA form, the CDR3 reads TGCGCCAGCAGTGGAGGCGGGGAGCTGTTTTTT. The encoded protein is CASSGGGELFF. The chain couples TRBV10-1 to TRBJ2-2; D gene ambiguous. V gave up 4 bases and J gave up 7 bases, with 4 bases separating them. This CDR3 has 11 amino acids. Germline loops: CDR1 WNHNN, CDR2 SYGVQD (reference sequence).

This CDR3 reads CAIRDREDQPQHF. The CDR3 nucleotides are TGTGCCATCAGGGACAGGGAGGATCAGCCCCAGCATTTT. The V and J genes are TRBV10-3 and TRBJ1-5; 8 nucleotides match TRBD1. Per the germline V gene, CDR1 is ENHRY and CDR2 is SYGVKD. The V gene end was trimmed by 6 bases and the J gene end by 5 bases; junction bases not matched to a gene: 3. The CDR3 extends over 13 amino acids.

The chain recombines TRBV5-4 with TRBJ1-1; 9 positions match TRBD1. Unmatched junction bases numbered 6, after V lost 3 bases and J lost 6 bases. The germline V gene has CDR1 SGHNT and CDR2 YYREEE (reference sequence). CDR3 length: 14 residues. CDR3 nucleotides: TGTGCCAGCAGCTCACTACAGGGGGCCTCTGAAGCTTTCTTT. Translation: CASSSLQGASEAFF.

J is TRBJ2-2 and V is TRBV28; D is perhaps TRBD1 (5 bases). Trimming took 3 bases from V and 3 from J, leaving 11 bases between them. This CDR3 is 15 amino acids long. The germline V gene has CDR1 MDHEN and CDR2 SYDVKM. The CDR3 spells CASSFRQGYTGELFF. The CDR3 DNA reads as TGTGCCAGCAGTTTTCGTCAGGGCTACACCGGGGAGCTGTTTTTT.

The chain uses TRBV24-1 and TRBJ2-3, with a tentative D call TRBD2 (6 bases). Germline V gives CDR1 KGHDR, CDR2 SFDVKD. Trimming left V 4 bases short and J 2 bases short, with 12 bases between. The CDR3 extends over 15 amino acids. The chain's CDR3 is CATSEPREATDTQYF. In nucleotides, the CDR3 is TGTGCCACCAGTGAACCAAGGGAGGCCACAGATACGCAGTATTTT.